The TCR beta chain described here comes from a study of blood T cell repertoires in COVID-19. Study at large: COVID-19 samples, acute and convalescent, were from the United States, Italy and Spain.

The table lists this clone with a count of one. Original analysis: Nucleated cell counts were estimated from reference gene primer amplification. TCRdb keeps only in-frame clones here, not all; method: immunoSEQ multiplex PCR. The DNA gave D and trimming, while V, J and clone size come from that table. The sample includes roughly 43,000 clones, 89% of them seen just once. The specimen sequenced was peripheral blood. This TCR was sampled from a man between 65 and 85 years old with active COVID-19.

This CDR3 is CASSQDIAGGRNQPQHF. The CDR3 region has the DNA TGCGCCAGCAGCCAAGATATAGCAGGGGGCCGAAATCAGCCCCAGCATTTT. The rearrangement joins TRBV4-1 to TRBJ1-5, with 8 bases aligning to TRBD1. Trimming removed 0 bases from V and 4 bases from J; junction bases left unmatched: 8. This CDR3 contains 17 residues. Germline V gives CDR1 MGHRA, CDR2 YSYEKL.